This TCR beta chain was retrieved from a study of early T cells in non-severe SARS-CoV-2 infection (dated by TCRdb to about 2021). For the wider study: TCR sequencing used bulk RNA from unsorted whole blood, so alpha and beta chains could not be paired. Study-level results and caveats: VDJdb matching was skewed toward anti-spike CD8 responses and likely underestimated virus-specific expansions, missing private and CD4 specificities.

Set within a cohort of healthcare workers in London, UK, this nested case-control study involved weekly PCR testing of nasopharyngeal swabs along with blood sampling. Healthcare workers were enrolled in the week of the UK lockdown, from 23 to 31 March 2020, and were followed every week for up to 16 weeks. As to this clonotype: Its antigen target is currently unknown. One base away there is no much larger clone; base qualities are not given.

Preparation of the library involved 5' RACE. Reads for this sample came from a NextSeq 500. To correct for sequencing error and PCR bias, the TCR library protocol tagged individual cDNA molecules with unique molecular identifiers. Both TCR alpha and beta chains were sequenced, and tight co-correlation was observed between alpha and beta sequence abundances in each sample. For the original study's pipeline: Decombinator V4 was used to annotate TCR sequences for V gene, J gene and CDR3. Expanded TCRs were defined as changing significantly between any two time points under a Poisson model with p below 0.0001. TCR abundances were normalised to the total number of TCRs sequenced in each sample and reported as counts per million. VDJdb, accessed 1 November 2021, was searched for CMV, EBV and SARS-CoV-2 annotated TCRs, with TCRs annotated for multiple antigens excluded. TCRdb itself trimmed the public reads at Q25 with fastp, ran MiXCR and retained productive beta chains. Under each unique CDR3 protein, matching rows form one entry showing the most common genes and DNA. The V and J calls here are based on TCRdb, not the publication. Present in this sample are about 40,000 distinct CDR3 sequences, over 4% of which were seen just once. In total, the top ten clones hold roughly 5% of the sample.

The material sequenced was whole blood. This receptor was obtained from an adult who was a healthcare worker with PCR-confirmed SARS-CoV-2 infection or an uninfected control (not recorded which).

CDR3 loop: CAISESLGRGSTDTQYF. The nucleotide sequence reads TGTGCCATCAGTGAGTCCCTCGGGCGGGGGAGCACAGATACGCAGTATTTT. The chain is encoded by TRBV10-3 joined to TRBJ2-3, with 7 bases in between that match TRBD2. According to the germline V gene, CDR1 reads ENHRY and CDR2 reads SYGVKD. From the cysteine up to the phenylalanine, the CDR3 has a length of 17 residues. The retained sequence is limited to the CDR3, 51 bases, with the frame set at the first base. Here V drops 0 bases and J drops 0 bases, and the junction holds 6 bases not matched to any gene.